The clone carrying this T cell receptor (beta chain) has ten or more counts. Its antigen remains unidentified. This sample stems from a study of T cells in Graves' hyperthyroidism and ophthalmopathy. Study-wide points: The model made its ophthalmopathy prediction, and onset followed a median approximately six months later.

The length of the CDR3 is 16 residues. Germline V gene sequence: CDR1 MNHNS, CDR2 SASEGT. The ends lost 4 bases at V and 3 bases at J; junction bases unmatched: 4. RNA transcripts gave rise to amplified TCR beta CDR3 regions. HTBI primers were the set used in a first-round RT-PCR of the TCR CDR3. TCRdb analysed the multiplex PCR reads with MiXCR anew, one entry per CDR3 protein. The sample records about 600,000 distinct CDR3 sequences, more than 15% being singletons. This clonotype was sampled from a woman in her 40s with Graves' ophthalmopathy. The V and J genes are TRBV6-1 and TRBJ2-6; TRBD1 matches at 9 bases. Sequencing was carried out using blood. Here the CDR3 DNA reads TGTGCCAGCAGTGCACAGGGGGCGGTTGGGGCCAACGTCCTGACTTTC. As protein: CASSAQGAVGANVLTF.